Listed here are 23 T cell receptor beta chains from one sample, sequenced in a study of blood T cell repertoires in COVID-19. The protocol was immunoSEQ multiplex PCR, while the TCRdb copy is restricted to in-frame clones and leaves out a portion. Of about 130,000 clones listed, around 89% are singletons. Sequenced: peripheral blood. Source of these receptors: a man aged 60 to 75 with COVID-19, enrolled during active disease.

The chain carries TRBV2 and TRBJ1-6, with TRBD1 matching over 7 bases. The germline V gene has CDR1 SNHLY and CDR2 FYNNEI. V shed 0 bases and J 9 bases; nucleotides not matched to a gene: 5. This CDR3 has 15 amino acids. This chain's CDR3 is CASSEATGVGSPLHF. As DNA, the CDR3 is TGTGCCAGCAGTGAAGCCACAGGGGTTGGTTCACCCCTCCACTTT.

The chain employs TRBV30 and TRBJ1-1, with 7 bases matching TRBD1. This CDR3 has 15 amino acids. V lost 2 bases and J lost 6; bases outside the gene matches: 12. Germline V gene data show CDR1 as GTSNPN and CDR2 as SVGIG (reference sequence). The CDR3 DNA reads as TGTGCCTGGAGTCCCGGGAACAGGGGCTTACCTGAAGCTTTCTTT. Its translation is CAWSPGNRGLPEAFF. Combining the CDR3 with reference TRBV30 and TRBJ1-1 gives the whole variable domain SQTIHQWPATLVQPVGSPLSLECTVEGTSNPNLYWYRQAAGRGLQLLFYSVGIGQISSEVPQNLSASRPQDRQFILSSKKLLLSDSGFYLCAWSPGNRGLPEAFFGQGTRLTVV.

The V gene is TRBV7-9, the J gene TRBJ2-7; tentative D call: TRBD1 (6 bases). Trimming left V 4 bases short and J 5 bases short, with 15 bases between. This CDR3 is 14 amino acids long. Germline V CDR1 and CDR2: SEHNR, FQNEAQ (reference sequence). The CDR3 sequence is CASSWDTKGHEQYF. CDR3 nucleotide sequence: TGTGCCAGCAGCTGGGACACCAAAGGCCACGAGCAGTACTTC. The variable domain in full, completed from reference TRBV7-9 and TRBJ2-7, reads DTGVSQNPRHKITKRGQNVTFRCDPISEHNRLYWYRQTLGQGPEFLTYFQNEAQLEKSRLLSDRFSAERPKGSFSTLEIQRTEQGDSAMYLCASSWDTKGHEQYFGPGTRLTVT.

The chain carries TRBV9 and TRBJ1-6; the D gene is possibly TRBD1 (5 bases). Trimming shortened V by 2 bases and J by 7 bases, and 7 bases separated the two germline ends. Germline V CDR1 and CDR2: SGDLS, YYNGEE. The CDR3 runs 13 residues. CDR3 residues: CASSVGGNSPLHF. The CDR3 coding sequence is TGTGCCAGCAGCGTGGGGGGAAATTCACCCCTCCACTTT.

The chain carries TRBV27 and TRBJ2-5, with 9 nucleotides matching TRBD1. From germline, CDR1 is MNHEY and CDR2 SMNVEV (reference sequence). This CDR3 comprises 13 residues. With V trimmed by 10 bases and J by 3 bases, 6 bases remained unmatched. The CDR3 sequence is CATRDREKETQYF. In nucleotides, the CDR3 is TGTGCCACCCGGGACAGGGAAAAAGAGACCCAGTACTTC.

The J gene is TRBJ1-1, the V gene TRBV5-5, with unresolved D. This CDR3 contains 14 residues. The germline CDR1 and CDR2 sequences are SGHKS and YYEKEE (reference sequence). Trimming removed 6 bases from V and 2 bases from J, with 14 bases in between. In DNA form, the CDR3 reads TGTGCCAGCATCGAGGACTCCGGAAACACTGAAGCTTTCTTT. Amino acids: CASIEDSGNTEAFF.

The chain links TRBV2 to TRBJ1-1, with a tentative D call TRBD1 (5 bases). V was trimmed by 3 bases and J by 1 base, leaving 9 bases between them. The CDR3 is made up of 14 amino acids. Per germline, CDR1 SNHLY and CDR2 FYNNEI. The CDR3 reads CASSEGTGNTEAFF. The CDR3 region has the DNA TGTGCCAGCAGTGAGGGAACAGGGAACACTGAAGCTTTCTTT.

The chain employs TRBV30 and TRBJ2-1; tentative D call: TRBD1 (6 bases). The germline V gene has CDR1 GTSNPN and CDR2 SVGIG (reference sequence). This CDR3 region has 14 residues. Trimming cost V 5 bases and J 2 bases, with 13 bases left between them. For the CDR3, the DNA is TGTGCCTGGCACGACAGGAGCCCCTACAATGAGCAGTTCTTC. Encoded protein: CAWHDRSPYNEQFF.

The CDR3: CASSEWGTGSDTQYF. CDR3 nucleotide sequence: TGTGCCAGCAGTGAGTGGGGGACAGGGTCAGATACGCAGTATTTT. The chain combines TRBV6-1 with TRBJ2-3, with 9 bases matching TRBD1. The CDR3 contains 15 residues. J gave up 4 bases and V 3 bases, and 5 bases lay outside the gene matches. Germline values: CDR1 MNHNS, CDR2 SASEGT.

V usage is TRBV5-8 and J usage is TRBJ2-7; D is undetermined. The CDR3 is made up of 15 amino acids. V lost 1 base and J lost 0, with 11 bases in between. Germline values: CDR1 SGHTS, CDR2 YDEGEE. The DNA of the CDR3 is TGTGCCAGCAGCTTGAGTGGCGGAGCCTCCTACGAGCAGTACTTC. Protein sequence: CASSLSGGASYEQYF. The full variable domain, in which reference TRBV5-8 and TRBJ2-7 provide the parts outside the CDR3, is EAGVTQSPTHLIKTRGQQATLRCSPISGHTSVYWYQQALGLGLQFLLWYDEGEERNRGNFPPRFSGRQFPNYSSELNVNALELEDSALYLCASSLSGGASYEQYFGPGTRLTVT.

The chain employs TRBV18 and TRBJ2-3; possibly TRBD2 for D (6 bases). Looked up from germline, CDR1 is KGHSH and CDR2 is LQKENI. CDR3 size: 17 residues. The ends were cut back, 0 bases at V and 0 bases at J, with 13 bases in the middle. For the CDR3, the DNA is TGTGCCAGCTCACCACCTGCTAGCGTGACTAGCACAGATACGCAGTATTTT. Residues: CASSPPASVTSTDTQYF. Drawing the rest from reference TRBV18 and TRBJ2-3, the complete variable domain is NAGVMQNPRHLVRRRGQEARLRCSPMKGHSHVYWYRQLPEEGLKFMVYLQKENIIDESGMPKERFSAEFPKEGPSILRIQQVVRGDSAAYFCASSPPASVTSTDTQYFGPGTRLTVL.

CDR3 nucleotide sequence: TGTGCCAGTAGGCGCGGGGTAGGGAACACCGGGGAGCTGTTTTTT. Its protein is CASRRGVGNTGELFF. The chain recombines TRBV19 with TRBJ2-2, with a weak D call TRBD2 (6 bases). In germline, CDR1 is LNHDA, CDR2 SQIVND (reference sequence). This CDR3 has 15 residues. V shed 6 bases and J shed 1 base, with 12 bases lying between them. The entire variable domain, with the rest obtained from reference TRBV19 and TRBJ2-2, is as follows: DGGITQSPKYLFRKEGQNVTLSCEQNLNHDAMYWYRQDPGQGLRLIYYSQIVNDFQKGDIAEGYSVSREKKESFPLTVTSAQKNPTAFYLCASRRGVGNTGELFFGEGSRLTVL.

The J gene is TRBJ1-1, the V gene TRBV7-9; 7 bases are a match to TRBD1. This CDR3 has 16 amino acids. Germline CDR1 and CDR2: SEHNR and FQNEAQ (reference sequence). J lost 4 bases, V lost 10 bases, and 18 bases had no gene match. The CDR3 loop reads CATSTDLGQTSTEAFF. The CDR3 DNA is TGTGCCACCTCGACCGATTTGGGACAGACGAGCACTGAAGCTTTCTTT.

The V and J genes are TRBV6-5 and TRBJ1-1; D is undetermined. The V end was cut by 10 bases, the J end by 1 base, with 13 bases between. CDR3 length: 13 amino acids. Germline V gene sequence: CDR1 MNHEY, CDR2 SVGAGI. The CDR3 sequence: CATKGRGNTEAFF. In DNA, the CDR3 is TGTGCCACCAAGGGTCGGGGGAACACTGAAGCTTTCTTT.

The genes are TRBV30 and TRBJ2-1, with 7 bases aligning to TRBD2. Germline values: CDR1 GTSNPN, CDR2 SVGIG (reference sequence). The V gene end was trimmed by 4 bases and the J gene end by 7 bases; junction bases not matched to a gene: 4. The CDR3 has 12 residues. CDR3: CAWTHSGNEQFF. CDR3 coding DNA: TGTGCCTGGACTCATAGCGGGAATGAGCAGTTCTTC.

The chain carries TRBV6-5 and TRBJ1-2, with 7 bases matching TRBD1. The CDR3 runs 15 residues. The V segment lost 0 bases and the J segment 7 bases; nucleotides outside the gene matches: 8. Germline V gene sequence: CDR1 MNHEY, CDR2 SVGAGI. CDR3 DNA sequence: TGTGCCAGCAGTTACTCGGAAACAGGGGTGGGTGGCTACACCTTC. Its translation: CASSYSETGVGGYTF.

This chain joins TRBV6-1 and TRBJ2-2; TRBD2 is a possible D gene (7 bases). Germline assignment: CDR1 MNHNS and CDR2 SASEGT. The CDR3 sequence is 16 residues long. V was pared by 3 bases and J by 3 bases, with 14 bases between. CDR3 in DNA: TGTGCCAGCAGTGATCAACGGGGGGCTTACACCGGGGAGCTGTTTTTT. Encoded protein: CASSDQRGAYTGELFF.

The CDR3 protein is CSARGDNEQFF. The CDR3, as DNA: TGCAGTGCTAGAGGAGACAATGAGCAGTTCTTC. V is TRBV20-1 and J is TRBJ2-1; D is ambiguous. The CDR3 extends over 11 amino acids. Trimming stripped 1 base from V and 5 bases from J, with 3 bases between. Germline loops: CDR1 DFQATT, CDR2 SNEGSKA (reference sequence).

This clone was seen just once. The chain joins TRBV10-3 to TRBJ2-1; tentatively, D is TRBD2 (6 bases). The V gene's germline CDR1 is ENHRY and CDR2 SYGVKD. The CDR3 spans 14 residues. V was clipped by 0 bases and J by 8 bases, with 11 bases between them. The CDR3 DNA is TGTGCCATCAGTGAGTCCGCGGGAAGCGATGAGCAGTTCTTC. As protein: CAISESAGSDEQFF.

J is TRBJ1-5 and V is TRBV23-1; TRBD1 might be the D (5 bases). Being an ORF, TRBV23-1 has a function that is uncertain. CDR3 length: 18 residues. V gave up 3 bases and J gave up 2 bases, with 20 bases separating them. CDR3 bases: TGCGCCAGCAGTCAGCCTCCAAGGGGAGGGGCCCGCAATCAGCCCCAGCATTTT. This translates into CASSQPPRGGARNQPQHF.

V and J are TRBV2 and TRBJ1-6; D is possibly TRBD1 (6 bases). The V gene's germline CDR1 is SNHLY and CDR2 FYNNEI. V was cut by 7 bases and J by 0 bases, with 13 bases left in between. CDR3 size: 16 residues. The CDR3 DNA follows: TGTGCCAGCATCAGGACAGCCAGCTCCTATAATTCACCCCTCCACTTT. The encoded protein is CASIRTASSYNSPLHF. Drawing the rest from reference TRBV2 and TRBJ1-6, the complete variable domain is EPEVTQTPSHQVTQMGQEVILRCVPISNHLYFYWYRQILGQKVEFLVSFYNNEISEKSEIFDDQFSVERPDGSNFTLKIRSTKLEDSAMYFCASIRTASSYNSPLHFGNGTRLTVT.

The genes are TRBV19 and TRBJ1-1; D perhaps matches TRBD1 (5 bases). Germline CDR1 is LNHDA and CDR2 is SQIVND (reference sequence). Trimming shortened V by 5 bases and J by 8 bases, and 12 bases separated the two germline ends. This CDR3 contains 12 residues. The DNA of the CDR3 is TGTGCCAGTAGTGGTCAGGGATTCGAAGCTTTCTTT. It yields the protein CASSGQGFEAFF.

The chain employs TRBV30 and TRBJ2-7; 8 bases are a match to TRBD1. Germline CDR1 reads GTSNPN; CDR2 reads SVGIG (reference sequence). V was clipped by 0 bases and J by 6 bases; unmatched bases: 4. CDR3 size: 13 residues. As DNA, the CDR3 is TGTGCCTGGAGTGTACAGGGGGTGAGCGAGCAGTACTTC. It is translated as CAWSVQGVSEQYF.